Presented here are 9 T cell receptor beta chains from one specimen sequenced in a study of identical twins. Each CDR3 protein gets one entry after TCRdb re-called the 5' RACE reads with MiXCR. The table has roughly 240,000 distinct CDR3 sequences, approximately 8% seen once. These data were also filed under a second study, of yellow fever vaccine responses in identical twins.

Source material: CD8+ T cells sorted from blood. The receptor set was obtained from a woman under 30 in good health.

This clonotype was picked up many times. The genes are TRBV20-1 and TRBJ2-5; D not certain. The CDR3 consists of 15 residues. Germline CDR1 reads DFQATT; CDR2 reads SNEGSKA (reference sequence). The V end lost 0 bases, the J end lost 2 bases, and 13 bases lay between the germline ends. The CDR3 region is CSARDFLGIQETQYF. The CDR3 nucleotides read TGCAGTGCTAGAGATTTTCTGGGGATTCAAGAGACCCAGTACTTC.

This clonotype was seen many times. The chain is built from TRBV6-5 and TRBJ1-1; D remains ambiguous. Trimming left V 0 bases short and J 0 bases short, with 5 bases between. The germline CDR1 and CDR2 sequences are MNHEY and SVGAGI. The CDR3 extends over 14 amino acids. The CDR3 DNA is TGTGCCAGCAGTTACTCTTGGGTGAACACTGAAGCTTTCTTT. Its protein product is CASSYSWVNTEAFF.

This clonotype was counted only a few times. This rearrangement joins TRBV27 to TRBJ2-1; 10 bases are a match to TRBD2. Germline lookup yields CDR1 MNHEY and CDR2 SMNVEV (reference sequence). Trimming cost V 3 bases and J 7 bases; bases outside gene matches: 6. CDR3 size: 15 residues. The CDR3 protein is CASSFLSGRGNEQFF. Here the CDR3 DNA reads TGTGCCAGCAGTTTTTTGAGCGGGAGGGGGAATGAGCAGTTCTTC.

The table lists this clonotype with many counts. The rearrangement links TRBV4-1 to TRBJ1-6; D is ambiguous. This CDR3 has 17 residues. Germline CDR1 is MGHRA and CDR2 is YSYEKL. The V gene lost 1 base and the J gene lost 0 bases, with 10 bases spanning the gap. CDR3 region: CASSQALAYSYNSPLHF. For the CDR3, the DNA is TGCGCCAGCAGCCAAGCGTTAGCGTACTCCTATAATTCACCCCTCCACTTT.

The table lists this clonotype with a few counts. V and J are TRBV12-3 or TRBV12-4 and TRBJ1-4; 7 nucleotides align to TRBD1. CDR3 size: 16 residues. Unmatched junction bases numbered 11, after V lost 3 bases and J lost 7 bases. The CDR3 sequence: CASSLGQPSTREKLFF. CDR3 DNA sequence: TGTGCCAGCAGTTTGGGACAGCCGAGTACCCGTGAAAAACTGTTTTTT.

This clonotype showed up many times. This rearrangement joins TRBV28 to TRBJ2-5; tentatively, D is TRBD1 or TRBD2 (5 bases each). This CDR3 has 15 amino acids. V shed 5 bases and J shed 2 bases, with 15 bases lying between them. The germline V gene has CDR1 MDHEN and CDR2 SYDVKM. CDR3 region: CASSRGWGKQETQYF. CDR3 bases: TGTGCCAGCAGTCGGGGCTGGGGAAAACAAGAGACCCAGTACTTC. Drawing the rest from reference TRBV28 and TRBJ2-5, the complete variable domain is DVKVTQSSRYLVKRTGEKVFLECVQDMDHENMFWYRQDPGLGLRLIYFSYDVKMKEKGDIPEGYSVSREKKERFSLILESASTNQTSMYLCASSRGWGKQETQYFGPGTRLLVL.

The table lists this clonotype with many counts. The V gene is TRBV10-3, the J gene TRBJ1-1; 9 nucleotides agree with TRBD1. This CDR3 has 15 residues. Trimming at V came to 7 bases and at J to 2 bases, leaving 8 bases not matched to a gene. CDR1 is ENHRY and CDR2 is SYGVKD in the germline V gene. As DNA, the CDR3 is TGTGCCATCACCAGGACAGGGGCAGGTAACACTGAAGCTTTCTTT. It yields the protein CAITRTGAGNTEAFF.

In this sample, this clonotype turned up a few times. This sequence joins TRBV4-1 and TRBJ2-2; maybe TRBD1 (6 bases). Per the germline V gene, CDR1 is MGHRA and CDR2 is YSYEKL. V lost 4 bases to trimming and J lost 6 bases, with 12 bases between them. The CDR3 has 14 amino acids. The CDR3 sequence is CASSPGTMPGELFF. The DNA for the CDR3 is TGCGCCAGCAGCCCCGGGACAATGCCCGGGGAGCTGTTTTTT.

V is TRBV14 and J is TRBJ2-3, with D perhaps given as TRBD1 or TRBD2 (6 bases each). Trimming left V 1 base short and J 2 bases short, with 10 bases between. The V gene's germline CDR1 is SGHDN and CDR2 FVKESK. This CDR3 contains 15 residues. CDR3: CASSQGGAYTDTQYF. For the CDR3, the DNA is TGTGCCAGCAGCCAAGGGGGGGCCTACACAGATACGCAGTATTTT. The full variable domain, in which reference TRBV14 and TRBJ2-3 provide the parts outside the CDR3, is EAGVTQFPSHSVIEKGQTVTLRCDPISGHDNLYWYRRVMGKEIKFLLHFVKESKQDESGMPNNRFLAERTGGTYSTLKVQPAELEDSGVYFCASSQGGAYTDTQYFGPGTRLTVL.